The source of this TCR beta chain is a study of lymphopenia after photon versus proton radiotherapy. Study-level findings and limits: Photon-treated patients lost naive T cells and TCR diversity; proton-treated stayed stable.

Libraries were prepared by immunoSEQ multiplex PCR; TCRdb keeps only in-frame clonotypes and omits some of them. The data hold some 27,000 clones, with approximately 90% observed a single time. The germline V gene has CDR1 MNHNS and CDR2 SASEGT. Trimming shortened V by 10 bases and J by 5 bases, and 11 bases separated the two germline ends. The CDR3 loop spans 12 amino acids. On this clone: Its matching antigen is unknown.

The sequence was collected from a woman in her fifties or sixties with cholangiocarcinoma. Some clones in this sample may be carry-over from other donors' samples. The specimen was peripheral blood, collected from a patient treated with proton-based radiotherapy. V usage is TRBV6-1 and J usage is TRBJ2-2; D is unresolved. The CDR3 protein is CATGRPTGELFF. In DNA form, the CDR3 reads TGTGCCACGGGCAGGCCAACCGGGGAGCTGTTTTTT.